The present T cell receptor beta chain was sequenced within a study of T cell repertoires in cytomegalovirus infection. Study overall: Public TCR beta signatures were indicative of both CMV infection and a matching HLA type.

Points from the study as a whole: Identification of carriers of CMV plus the relevant HLA was achieved through cumulative public TCR beta family frequency. The ex vivo response was dominated by HLA-C-restricted CMV-specific TCR beta clonotypes.

This clonotype showed up just a few times. The target antigen is unknown. TCRdb analysed the reads with MiXCR anew, one entry per CDR3 protein. This table holds under 250,000 distinct CDR3 sequences, approximately 13% found once. The length of the CDR3 is 12 residues. The germline V and J ends were trimmed by 2 bases and 8 bases, with 6 bases remaining between them. Germline CDR1 reads MNHEY; CDR2 reads SVGEGT. The TCR was taken from a human donor in good health (CMV status not recorded). Some clones in this sample may be carry-over from other donors' samples. V usage is TRBV6-2 or TRBV6-3 and J usage is TRBJ2-2; D gene ambiguous. The source material was PBMCs. CDR3 coding DNA: TGTGCCAGCAGTTACAACGTAGGGGAGCTGTTTTTT. Translating it yields CASSYNVGELFF.